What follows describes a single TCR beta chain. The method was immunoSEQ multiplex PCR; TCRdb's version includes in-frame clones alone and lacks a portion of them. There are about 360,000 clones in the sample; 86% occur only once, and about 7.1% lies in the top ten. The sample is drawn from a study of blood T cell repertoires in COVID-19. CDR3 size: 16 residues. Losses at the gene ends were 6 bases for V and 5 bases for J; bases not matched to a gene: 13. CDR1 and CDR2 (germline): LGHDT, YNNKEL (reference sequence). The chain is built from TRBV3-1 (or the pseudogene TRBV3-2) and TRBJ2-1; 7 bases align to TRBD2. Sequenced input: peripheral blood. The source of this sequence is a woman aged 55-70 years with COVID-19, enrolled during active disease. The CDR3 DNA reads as TGTGCCAGCAGTCCAAGATCTGGCGGGAGAGACAATGAGCAGTTCTTC. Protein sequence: CASSPRSGGRDNEQFF.